This entry is about one T cell receptor beta chain. This sample is drawn from a study of blood T cell repertoires in COVID-19. Study background: Donors in the United States, Italy and Spain gave samples during acute or convalescent COVID-19. PBMCs, B-cell-depleted T cells, or T cells provided the cDNA or gDNA that made up the material.

Source study methods: Quantification of nucleated cells was approximated via reference gene primer amplification. Using immunoSEQ multiplex PCR, the repertoire was profiled, and TCRdb retains in-frame clones only, with some absent. The D gene and trimming were derived from the DNA, and the V and J assignments and clone size from that table. The sample consists of about 250,000 clones, about 79% of them appearing once. Germline-derived CDR1 and CDR2 are LNHDA and SQIVND (reference sequence). V lost 8 bases to trimming and J lost 7 bases; unmatched junction nucleotides: 9. CDR3 length: 14 residues. This TCR derives from an elderly man with acute or convalescent COVID-19. The chain employs TRBV19 and TRBJ1-4, with 8 bases matching TRBD1. The sample taken for sequencing was peripheral blood. This chain's CDR3 is CASWAQGAGEKLFF. CDR3 in DNA: TGTGCCAGTTGGGCCCAGGGGGCGGGTGAAAAACTGTTTTTT.